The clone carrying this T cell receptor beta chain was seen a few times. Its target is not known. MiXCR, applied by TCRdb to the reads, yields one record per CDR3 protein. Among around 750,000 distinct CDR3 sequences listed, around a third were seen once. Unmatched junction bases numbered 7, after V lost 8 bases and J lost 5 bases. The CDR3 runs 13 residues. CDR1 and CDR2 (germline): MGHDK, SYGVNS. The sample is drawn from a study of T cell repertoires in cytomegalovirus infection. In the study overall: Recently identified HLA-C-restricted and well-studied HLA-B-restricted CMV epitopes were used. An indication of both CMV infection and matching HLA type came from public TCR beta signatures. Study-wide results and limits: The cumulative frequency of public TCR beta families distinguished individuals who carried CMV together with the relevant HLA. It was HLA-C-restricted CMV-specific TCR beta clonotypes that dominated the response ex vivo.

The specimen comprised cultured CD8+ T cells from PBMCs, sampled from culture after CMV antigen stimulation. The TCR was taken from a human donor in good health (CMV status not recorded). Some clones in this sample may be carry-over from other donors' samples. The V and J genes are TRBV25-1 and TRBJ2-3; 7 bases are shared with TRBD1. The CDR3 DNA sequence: TGTGCCAGCGGGACAGCTCTCAGAGATACGCAGTATTTT. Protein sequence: CASGTALRDTQYF.